The rows below give T cell receptor beta chains drawn from one sample of a study. MiXCR, run by TCRdb on the 5' RACE reads, gives a single entry per CDR3 protein. Of 8,400 or so distinct CDR3 sequences listed, roughly 60% are singletons. The sequencing sample was made of tumor-infiltrating memory CD4+ T cells sorted from the breast tumor. Receptors originate from a female donor with breast cancer. The CDR3 runs from the conserved cysteine through the conserved F or W. D genes are given only for firm matches. A clone size is listed for some rows: how often the clone was seen (once, few, many), or a class if it is expanded.

cdr3_length,d_call,j_call,clone_size,v_call,cdr3_aa,cdr3_nt
17,.,TRBJ2-1,few,TRBV7-6,CASSLALRGPSYNEQFF,TGTGCCAGCAGCTTAGCGCTTCGGGGGCCAAGCTACAATGAGCAGTTCTTC
13,.,TRBJ2-5,large,TRBV2,CASSEDQRETQYF,TGTGCCAGCAGTGAAGACCAGAGGGAGACCCAGTACTTC
15,TRBD2,TRBJ2-3,.,TRBV7-2,CASSLLVSGAGTQYF,TGTGCCAGCAGCCTCTTGGTTAGCGGGGCCGGGACGCAGTATTTT
16,.,TRBJ1-1,few,TRBV7-8,CASSENQGQLNTEAFF,TGTGCCAGCAGCGAAAATCAAGGACAGTTGAACACTGAAGCTTTCTTT
13,.,TRBJ2-5,.,TRBV5-6,CASSLFGGQTQYF,TGTGCCAGCAGCTTATTCGGGGGCCAGACCCAGTACTTC
15,.,TRBJ2-1,.,TRBV20-1,CSALGDSFSYSEQFF,TGCAGTGCTCTCGGCGACTCCTTCTCCTACAGTGAGCAGTTCTTC
13,TRBD1,TRBJ2-5,.,TRBV6-1,CASRLTGGETQYF,TGTGCCAGCAGATTGACAGGGGGGGAGACCCAGTACTTC
17,TRBD2,TRBJ2-5,few,TRBV5-1,CASSFRGLAVIQETQYF,TGCGCCAGCAGCTTTAGGGGACTAGCGGTGATCCAAGAGACCCAGTACTTC
13,.,TRBJ1-2,.,TRBV15,CATSRARSYGYTF,TGTGCCACCAGCAGAGCCCGGTCCTATGGCTACACCTTC
15,TRBD2,TRBJ2-7,.,TRBV29-1,CSVDGTSGSGCEQYF,TGCAGCGTTGACGGGACTAGCGGTTCAGGGTGCGAGCAGTACTTC
15,TRBD1,TRBJ2-7,.,TRBV25-1,CASSDWDRGLYEQYF,TGTGCCAGCAGCGATTGGGACAGGGGGCTCTACGAGCAGTACTTC
13,TRBD1,TRBJ1-5,.,TRBV2,CASRGTGGQPQHF,TGTGCCAGCAGGGGGACAGGAGGTCAGCCCCAGCATTTT
17,TRBD1,TRBJ1-2,.,TRBV7-2,CASRIQSQGALGYGYTF,TGTGCCAGCAGAATTCAGAGCCAGGGGGCGTTGGGCTATGGCTACACCTTC
14,.,TRBJ2-2,.,TRBV19,CASRTSTNTGELFF,TGTGCCAGTAGAACCTCCACGAACACCGGGGAGCTGTTTTTT
12,.,TRBJ1-3,few,TRBV27,CASGLDGNTIYF,TGTGCCAGCGGACTGGACGGAAACACCATATATTTT
13,.,TRBJ2-7,.,TRBV13,CASSVTGWYEQYF,TGTGCCAGCAGCGTCACAGGTTGGTACGAGCAGTACTTC
14,.,TRBJ1-4,.,TRBV27,CASSPDLWGEKLFF,TGTGCCAGCAGTCCGGACCTGTGGGGGGAAAAACTGTTTTTT
14,.,TRBJ2-2,.,TRBV18,CASSPTAGTGELFF,TGTGCCAGCTCACCAACGGCAGGGACCGGGGAGCTGTTTTTT
14,TRBD1,TRBJ2-4,.,TRBV6-5,CASSRGQGSAIQYF,TGTGCCAGCAGCCGTGGACAGGGGTCGGCCATTCAGTACTTC
12,.,TRBJ2-2,.,TRBV5-6,CASSPPTGELFF,TGTGCCAGCAGCCCCCCCACCGGGGAGCTGTTTTTT
13,.,TRBJ1-1,once,TRBV29-1,CSVVDQGNTEAFF,TGCAGCGTCGTCGATCAAGGGAACACTGAAGCTTTCTTT
16,.,TRBJ1-3,few,TRBV6-6,CASSYSSVTSGNTIYF,TGTGCCAGCAGTTACTCGAGTGTGACATCTGGAAACACCATATATTTT
16,TRBD1,TRBJ1-1,.,TRBV10-3,CATKTLPGQANTEAFF,TGTGCCACCAAAACCCTTCCCGGACAGGCGAACACTGAAGCTTTCTTT
13,.,TRBJ2-7,.,TRBV6-1,CASRNDFSYEQYF,TGTGCCAGCAGGAATGATTTTTCCTACGAGCAGTACTTC